The TCR beta chain described here comes from a study of glioma-infiltrating T cells after dendritic cell vaccination. Overall study: Treatment, given 2003 to 2012, was autologous tumor lysate-pulsed dendritic cell vaccination. At biweekly intervals, patients got three intradermal dendritic cell vaccine injections.

The V end lost 3 bases, the J end lost 7 bases, and 10 bases lay between the germline ends. In germline, CDR1 is MDHEN, CDR2 SYDVKM. The length of the CDR3 is 12 residues. The time point was: after dendritic cell vaccination, including at tumor progression/relapse. Profiling relied on immunoSEQ multiplex PCR, and the TCRdb table lists in-frame clones only, not all of them. The sample has 80,000 to 100,000 clones; approximately 80% are singletons. V gene TRBV28 combines with J gene TRBJ2-7; no definite D call. The material sequenced was blood, taken after dendritic cell vaccination. This TCR derives from a human donor with glioblastoma. CDR3 in amino acids: CASSLYEKEQYF. The CDR3 DNA reads as TGTGCCAGCAGTTTGTACGAGAAGGAGCAGTACTTC.